This T cell receptor (beta chain) came from a study of regulatory T cells in long-lasting Graves disease. The authors built TCR beta libraries using iRepertoire HTBI primers and Arm-PCR of CDR3 regions. TCRdb independently ran MiXCR on the multiplex PCR reads; one entry per CDR3 protein. The data hold about 350,000 distinct CDR3 sequences, with around 16% observed a single time. From germline, CDR1 is DFQATT and CDR2 SNEGSKA (reference sequence). The J segment lost 7 bases and the V segment lost 1 base, leaving 8 bases of the junction unmatched. The CDR3 length is 15 residues. There are a few counts of this clonotype. Its specificity is not known. The sample's time point: newly diagnosed GD, antithyroid drugs for less than 3 months. With RNA extracted from PBMCs as input, the TCR library was made. Overall study results and limits: When disease was persistent, TRBV28, TRBJ1-2 and TRBJ2-5 were the favored segments.

The sample was also reused in another study, on T cells in Graves' hyperthyroidism and ophthalmopathy.

Material: peripheral blood mononuclear cells (PBMCs), obtained at new diagnosis, from a patient treated with antithyroid drugs. This TCR derives from a woman under 30 with Graves disease. This chain connects TRBV20-1 to TRBJ2-2; TRBD2 aligns across 8 bases. The CDR3 nucleotides read TGCAGTGCTAGAGGGGAGCGGGAGTCGAACGGGGAGCTGTTTTTT. Encoded protein: CSARGERESNGELFF.